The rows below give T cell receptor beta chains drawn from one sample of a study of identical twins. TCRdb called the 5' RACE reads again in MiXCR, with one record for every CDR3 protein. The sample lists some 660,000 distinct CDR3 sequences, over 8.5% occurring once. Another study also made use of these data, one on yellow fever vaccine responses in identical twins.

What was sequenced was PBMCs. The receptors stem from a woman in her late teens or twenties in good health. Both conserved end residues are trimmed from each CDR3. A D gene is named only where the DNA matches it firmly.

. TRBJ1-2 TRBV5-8 ASSLDTGRANYGYT
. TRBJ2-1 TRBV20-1 SALTGSTKDNEQF
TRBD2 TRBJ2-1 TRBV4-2 ASSQYPGTSGNKNEQF
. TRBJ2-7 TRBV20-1 SATPPLRGHEQY
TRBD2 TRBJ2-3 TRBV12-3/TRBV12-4 ASSLRGLAGGPSTDTQY
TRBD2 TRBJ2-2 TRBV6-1 ASRFQPFSGSNTGELF
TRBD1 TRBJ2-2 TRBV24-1 ATSDTRQGWGATGELF
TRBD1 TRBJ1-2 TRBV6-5 ASSSAGTGVYGYT
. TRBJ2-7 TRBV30 AWSPSAYEQY
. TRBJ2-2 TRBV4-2 ASSQESGVGTGELF
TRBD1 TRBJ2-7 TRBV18 ASSPLGQGAHEQY
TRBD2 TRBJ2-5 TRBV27 ASSSPSGGKETQY
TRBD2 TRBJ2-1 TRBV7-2 ASSPRTSGPNEQF
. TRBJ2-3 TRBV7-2 ASSSRRGRDTQY
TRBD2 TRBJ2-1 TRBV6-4 ASSEVAGGNEQF
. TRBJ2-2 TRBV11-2 ASSLYLNTGELF
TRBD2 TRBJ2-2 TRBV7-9 ASSFGLAGPGELF